This TCR beta chain was documented in a study of T cells expressing NK-cell markers. Study context: Eight donors were sequenced, of whom seven were HCMV-seropositive, while the remaining one was HCMV-seronegative.

No DNA is given; TCRdb re-called the 5' RACE reads and lists each CDR3 protein once. The sample data list 300,000 to 500,000 distinct CDR3 sequences. The CDR3 sequence is 13 residues long. Germline values: CDR1 SGHTS, CDR2 YDEGEE. The sequence derives from a woman aged 45-59 years in good health. The sequencing sample was made of blood T cells: a sorted CD56 or NKG2C T cell subset, CD4+ or CD8+ T cells, or bulk PBMC T cells (not recorded which). The gene calls are TRBV5-8 and TRBJ1-2. This CDR3 is CASSLEGLGGYTF.